This is a list of T cell receptor beta chains from one sample in a study of naive and memory T cell subsets. MiXCR, run by TCRdb on the UMI-ligation and nested PCR reads, gives a single entry per CDR3 protein. The sample has roughly 10,000 distinct CDR3 sequences, roughly 5.7% seen once. The specimen sequenced was CD4+ TEMRA cells from blood. These receptors were taken from a human donor in good health. The CDR3 runs from the conserved cysteine through the conserved F or W. Fields, in order: D gene, V gene, J gene, clone size, CDR3 protein, CDR3 DNA. D genes are given only for firm matches. Clone size, where shown, is once, few, many, or a class for clones that have expanded.

d_gene: NA; v_gene: TRBV25-1; j_gene: TRBJ2-3; abundance: many; CDR3aa: CASIKTGAGAPDTQYF; CDR3nt: TGTGCCAGCATTAAGACCGGGGCCGGAGCCCCAGATACGCAGTATTTT
d_gene: NA; v_gene: TRBV15; j_gene: TRBJ2-6; abundance: NA; CDR3aa: CATSRGIGVSLSGANVLTF; CDR3nt: TGTGCCACCAGCAGAGGAATTGGGGTTTCGTTGTCGGGGGCCAACGTCCTGACTTTC
d_gene: NA; v_gene: TRBV7-9; j_gene: TRBJ2-3; abundance: NA; CDR3aa: CASSLGEVESTDTQYF; CDR3nt: TGTGCCAGCAGCTTAGGGGAGGTCGAGAGCACAGATACGCAGTATTTT
d_gene: TRBD1; v_gene: TRBV5-1; j_gene: TRBJ2-1; abundance: few; CDR3aa: CASSFDPDRADEQFF; CDR3nt: TGCGCCAGCAGCTTCGACCCCGACAGGGCCGATGAGCAGTTCTTC
d_gene: NA; v_gene: TRBV14; j_gene: TRBJ2-3; abundance: many; CDR3aa: CASTERATDTQYF; CDR3nt: TGTGCCAGCACCGAGCGGGCGACAGATACGCAGTATTTT
d_gene: NA; v_gene: TRBV29-1; j_gene: TRBJ1-3; abundance: many; CDR3aa: CSVVSGGLRNTIYF; CDR3nt: TGCAGCGTTGTGAGCGGGGGGCTCAGAAACACCATATATTTT
d_gene: NA; v_gene: TRBV28; j_gene: TRBJ2-5; abundance: many; CDR3aa: CASRTRGVDGRRETQYF; CDR3nt: TGTGCCAGCAGAACAAGGGGGGTGGACGGCCGTAGGGAGACCCAGTACTTC
d_gene: NA; v_gene: TRBV11-2; j_gene: TRBJ2-5; abundance: many; CDR3aa: CASSPDRKHETQYF; CDR3nt: TGTGCCAGCAGCCCGGACAGAAAGCATGAGACCCAGTACTTC
d_gene: NA; v_gene: TRBV20-1; j_gene: TRBJ2-7; abundance: many; CDR3aa: CSASLLGEQYF; CDR3nt: TGCAGTGCTAGTTTACTCGGCGAGCAGTACTTC
d_gene: TRBD2; v_gene: TRBV14; j_gene: TRBJ2-1; abundance: many; CDR3aa: CASSQHDILAGYNEQFF; CDR3nt: TGTGCCAGCAGCCAACATGATATCCTAGCGGGGTACAATGAGCAGTTCTTC